The rows below give T cell receptor beta chains drawn from one sample of a study of blood T cells in healthy people across ages. TCRdb passed the 5' RACE reads through MiXCR, listing each CDR3 protein once. The sample records about 1.6 million distinct CDR3 sequences, around 36% being singletons. The specimen sequenced was blood. Receptor source: a woman in her 30s in good health. Each CDR3 is given with its conserved first and last residue. D genes are given only for firm matches. Some rows mark clone size as missing; the rest say once, few, many or name a class of expanded clone.

v_call	d_call	j_call	clone_size	cdr3_aa
TRBV7-9	NA	TRBJ1-1	NA	CASSILMNTEAFF
TRBV28	TRBD2	TRBJ2-2	NA	CASSAGLADTGELFF
TRBV7-6	TRBD2	TRBJ2-5	NA	CASSSRLESGGETQYF
TRBV5-1	NA	TRBJ2-7	few	CASSLEGQQYF
TRBV27	TRBD2	TRBJ2-1	NA	CASSLYRLAEQFF
TRBV20-1	NA	TRBJ2-7	many	CSARTSYEQYF
TRBV18	TRBD2	TRBJ2-1	NA	CASSPPGLAGGLSYNEQFF
TRBV29-1	NA	TRBJ1-1	few	CSVAGRQGNTEAFF
TRBV7-2	NA	TRBJ1-5	NA	CASSLLGSPQHF
TRBV9	TRBD2	TRBJ2-7	NA	CASSVRTGGGTLYF
TRBV9	NA	TRBJ2-3	NA	CASSVDAGQSNTDTQYF
TRBV7-9	NA	TRBJ2-3	NA	CASSARGHRTDTQYF
TRBV15	NA	NA	NA	CATSREDTNIQYF
TRBV6-1	NA	TRBJ2-1	few	CASTLDPYNEQFF
TRBV11-2	NA	TRBJ2-4	NA	CASSLTGTLAKNIQYF
TRBV7-2	NA	TRBJ2-7	NA	CASSSQGGGYEQYF
TRBV27	NA	TRBJ2-7	NA	CASRRVRGAYEQYF
TRBV10-3	NA	TRBJ2-2	NA	CAISEISRYTGELFF
TRBV20-1	NA	TRBJ2-2	NA	CSASIVEGTGELFF
TRBV27	TRBD2	TRBJ2-1	NA	CASSWTSGDYNEQFF
TRBV12-3/TRBV12-4	NA	TRBJ1-4	NA	CASSHQDFGGEKLFF
TRBV9	NA	TRBJ2-1	few	CASSETSFEQFF
TRBV5-1	TRBD2	TRBJ2-1	NA	CASSWTGGSSYNEQFF
TRBV20-1	TRBD2	TRBJ2-1	few	CSASTSGGLEQFF
TRBV9	TRBD2	TRBJ2-1	NA	CASSPEGLAGEQFF
TRBV27	NA	TRBJ1-2	NA	CASSSLGGTGPNYGYTF
TRBV7-3	NA	TRBJ2-7	NA	CASSRSSGTDYEQYF
TRBV20-1	TRBD2	TRBJ2-3	NA	CSARDLAGVADTQYF
TRBV10-3	NA	TRBJ1-2	NA	CAITQGSDYGYTF
TRBV6-1	NA	TRBJ2-5	NA	CASTWNEGQEAQYF
TRBV7-8	NA	TRBJ2-7	few	CASSLIIVGEQYF
TRBV4-1	NA	TRBJ1-1	NA	CASSQVGGRWAFF
TRBV7-2	TRBD2	TRBJ2-5	few	CASSVSTSGGRETQYF
TRBV6-2/TRBV6-3	TRBD1	TRBJ1-5	NA	CASTGQGFQPQHF
TRBV28	TRBD1	TRBJ2-3	NA	CASSADRGRGTDTRYF
TRBV6-1	TRBD1	TRBJ1-2	NA	CATTTGGGGYTF
TRBV29-1	TRBD1	TRBJ1-5	NA	CSVAGQDGNQPQHF
TRBV10-3	NA	TRBJ1-2	few	CAVGRGMGNYGYTF
TRBV5-1	TRBD2	TRBJ2-5	NA	CASSRTGLAGAQETQYF
TRBV3-1	TRBD2	TRBJ2-3	few	CASSLFGTSGPTDTQYF
TRBV7-2	TRBD1	TRBJ1-2	NA	CASSLEGQGYTF
TRBV3-1	TRBD1	TRBJ2-3	NA	CASSQDTQGEDTQYF
TRBV28	TRBD2	TRBJ2-7	NA	CALQASGRLSYEQYF
TRBV6-1	NA	TRBJ2-1	NA	CASSPSTISYNEQFF
TRBV20-1	NA	TRBJ2-7	few	CSAPEGGKSYEQYF
TRBV5-6	NA	TRBJ2-3	NA	CASSFSSPGGDTQYF
TRBV6-5	NA	TRBJ2-1	NA	CASSYVLTSSYNEQFF
TRBV9	NA	NA	few	CASSVCYEQYF
TRBV9	TRBD2	TRBJ2-3	few	CASSVGSSGGHTDTQYF
TRBV11-1	NA	TRBJ2-7	NA	CASSDWGSSYEQYF
TRBV28	TRBD1	NA	few	CASNPATGGYEQYF
TRBV20-1	NA	TRBJ1-2	once	CSAPPGRGDYGYTF
TRBV7-9	TRBD2	TRBJ2-1	many	CASSFPGGSYNEQFF
TRBV12-3/TRBV12-4	NA	TRBJ1-2	few	CASSVGAIDYGYTF
TRBV4-1	TRBD1	TRBJ1-1	NA	CASSQRQGARAFF
TRBV7-9	NA	TRBJ2-6	few	CASSLNFAGANVLTF
TRBV2	NA	TRBJ1-1	NA	CASSKRQENTEAFF
TRBV20-1	TRBD1	TRBJ2-3	once	CSAKGTGGKYAQYF
TRBV7-2	NA	TRBJ1-2	few	CASRIQPIQNPYGYTF
TRBV5-5	NA	TRBJ1-5	NA	CASSFRFRDQPQHF